What follows is one T cell receptor (beta chain) and its context. Its antigen is unidentified. Amplification used 60 Vbeta primers and 13 Jbeta primers. The assay was immunoSEQ multiplex PCR, and TCRdb's table has in-frame clones only and misses some. The sample has over 110,000 clones, roughly 80% seen once. This sample was included in a study of cytomegalovirus exposure and HLA in healthy donors. Findings and limits, study-wide: Prior analysis indicated that the majority of TCR beta V segments exhibited productivity approximately 90% or approximately 30% of the time. CMV serostatus was the only recorded immune exposure for donors.

CDR3 length: 15 residues. Trimming took 1 base from V and 0 from J, leaving 4 bases between them. Germline V gives CDR1 SGHTA, CDR2 FQGTGA. Sequenced sample: PBMCs. This chain joins TRBV7-3 and TRBJ2-6; D is undetermined. This TCR was sampled from a man aged 35-49 years in good health and CMV-seronegative. CDR3 sequence: CASSLMSSGANVLTF. CDR3 bases: TGTGCCAGCAGCTTAATGAGCTCTGGGGCCAACGTCCTGACTTTC.